The T cell receptor (beta chain) under discussion was sequenced for a study of T-cell reconstitution after alpha-beta-depleted transplantation in children. General observations from the study: Several hundred graft clones that had expanded were reportedly the source of alpha-beta T cells about two months after transplant.

For this clonotype: The antigen remains unidentified.

Unique molecular identifiers were built into the TCRbeta library. TCRdb redid the calling of the PCR reads with MiXCR, one entry per CDR3 protein. The data show about 500,000 distinct CDR3 sequences, about an eighth seen once. The CDR3 extends over 17 amino acids. Per the germline V gene, CDR1 is SGHAT and CDR2 is FQNNGV. The junction had 2 bases not matched to a gene; V was cut back by 0 bases and J by 4 bases. The TCR originated in a female patient aged 2-15 years who had a stem cell transplant for aplastic anemia, so the T cells may come from the graft donor. This chain uses TRBV11-2 with TRBJ2-1, with 14 bases lining up with TRBD2. The material sequenced was PBMCs, mostly from graft donor cells, taken 180 days after TCRalphabeta/CD19-depleted stem cell transplant. CDR3 sequence: CASSLETSGRGYNEQFF. The DNA of the CDR3 is TGTGCCAGCAGCTTAGAGACTAGCGGGAGGGGGTACAATGAGCAGTTCTTC.